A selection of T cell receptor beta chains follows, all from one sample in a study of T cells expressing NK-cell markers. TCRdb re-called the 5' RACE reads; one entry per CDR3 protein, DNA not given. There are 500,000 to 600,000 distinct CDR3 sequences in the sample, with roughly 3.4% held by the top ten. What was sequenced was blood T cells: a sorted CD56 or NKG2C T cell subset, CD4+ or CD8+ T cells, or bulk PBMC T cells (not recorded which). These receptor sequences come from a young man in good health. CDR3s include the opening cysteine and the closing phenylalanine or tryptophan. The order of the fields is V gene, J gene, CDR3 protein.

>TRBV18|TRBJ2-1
CASSLPSGRAGEQFF
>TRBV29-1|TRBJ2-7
CSVWDRGFEQYF
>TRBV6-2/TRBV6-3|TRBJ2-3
CASTGGPDTQYF
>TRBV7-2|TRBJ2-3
CASSSSGFTDTQYF
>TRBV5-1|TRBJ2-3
CASSFAGTSGSSTDTQYF
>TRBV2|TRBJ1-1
CASSEWVIQEGTEAFF
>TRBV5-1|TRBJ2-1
CASWEAHDDEQFF
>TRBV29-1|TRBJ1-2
CSVRTLVNYGYTF
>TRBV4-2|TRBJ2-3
CASSGASGSRADTQYF
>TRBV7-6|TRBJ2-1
CASSPDRGQYNEQFF
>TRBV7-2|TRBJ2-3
CASSSKTPPDTQYF
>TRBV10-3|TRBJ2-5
CAISGDRRRAQYF
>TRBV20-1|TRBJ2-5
CSARATEAVQETQYF
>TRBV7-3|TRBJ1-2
CASSPGTRDYGYTF
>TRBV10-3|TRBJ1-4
CAISESAGPGKLFF
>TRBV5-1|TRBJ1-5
CASSLTQGREPQHF
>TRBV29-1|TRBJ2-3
CSVEDRSSRTDFTDTQYF
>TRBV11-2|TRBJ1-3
CASSLVRGGQSSGNTIYF
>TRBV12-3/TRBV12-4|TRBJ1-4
CASSTGSEKLFF
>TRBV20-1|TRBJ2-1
CSARDLGGAAGANEQFF
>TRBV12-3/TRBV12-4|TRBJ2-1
CASSPRRLATNNEQFF
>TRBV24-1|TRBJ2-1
CATLGASGSYEQFF